This is a list of T cell receptor beta chains from one sample in a study of blood T cell repertoires in COVID-19. Clones were sequenced by immunoSEQ multiplex PCR, and TCRdb holds only the in-frame ones, with some missing. The top ten hold 3.3% of the sample, which has 240,000 or so clones, about three quarters seen once. Material for sequencing was peripheral blood. The receptor source for this set is an elderly woman with acute or convalescent COVID-19. CDR3s include the opening cysteine and the closing phenylalanine or tryptophan. The D gene is left open where the match is weak. Not all rows give a size; the values are once, few, many and, for expanded clones, a class.

J gene	V gene	clone size	D gene	CDR3 DNA	CDR3 protein
TRBJ2-7	TRBV11-2	few	TRBD1	TGTGCCAGCAGCCAAACGAACCTTGGGACAGGGATATACGAGCAGTACTTC	CASSQTNLGTGIYEQYF
TRBJ2-1	TRBV2	NA	NA	TGTGCCAGCAGCTTACAGGGTTCGGATACAATAGGGCAGTTCTTC	CASSLQGSDTIGQFF
TRBJ1-2	TRBV7-2	few	TRBD1	TGTGCCAGCAGCTTCGGACAGGGGACTTCTGGCTACACCTTC	CASSFGQGTSGYTF
TRBJ2-5	TRBV29-1	NA	NA	TGCAGCGCCGGGGGTCGGGAGACCCAGTACTTC	CSAGGRETQYF
TRBJ1-5	TRBV6-5	NA	NA	TGTGCCAGCAGTTACCCGGAGAAGGGGCAGCCCCAGCATTTT	CASSYPEKGQPQHF
TRBJ1-2	TRBV3-1/TRBV3-2	NA	TRBD1	TGTGCCAGCCGAGGGACAGGGCCTTCGAGCTACACCTTC	CASRGTGPSSYTF
TRBJ2-3	TRBV5-1	NA	NA	TGCGCCAGCAGCTTGGACAGGGTGGGTACAGATACGCAGTATTTT	CASSLDRVGTDTQYF
TRBJ1-3	TRBV3-1/TRBV3-2	once	NA	TGTGCCAGCAGCCACAGGGCTCCTGGAAACACCATATATTTT	CASSHRAPGNTIYF
TRBJ1-2	TRBV19	NA	TRBD1	TGTGCCAGTAGCGATCCCGGGACAGCTAACTATGGCTACACCTTC	CASSDPGTANYGYTF
TRBJ2-7	TRBV11-2	NA	TRBD1	TGTGCCAGCAGCTCCGTGCGTAGGGACAGACCCTACGAGCAGTACTTC	CASSSVRRDRPYEQYF
TRBJ2-1	TRBV5-4	NA	TRBD2	TGTGCCAGCGCGGTAGCGGGACGGGCTGAGCAGTTCTTC	CASAVAGRAEQFF
TRBJ2-5	TRBV5-5	NA	TRBD1	TGTGCCAGCAGCTACGACAGGGTAGAGACCCAGTACTTC	CASSYDRVETQYF
TRBJ1-1	TRBV27	NA	NA	TGTGCCAGCTCCCGGGGGGCCACGGGCGGTGAAGCTTTCTTT	CASSRGATGGEAFF
TRBJ2-7	TRBV7-9	NA	NA	TGTGCCAGCAGCTTACTGGGCGCGGGGGCTACCTACGAGCAGTACTTC	CASSLLGAGATYEQYF
TRBJ1-1	TRBV5-1	NA	NA	TGCGCCAGCAGCTTCCCGGGGGTAGGCAACACTGAAGCTTTCTTT	CASSFPGVGNTEAFF
TRBJ1-1	TRBV7-2	NA	TRBD1	TGTGCCAGCAGCTTCCGGGACAGGGGTAGCACTGAAGCTTTCTTT	CASSFRDRGSTEAFF
TRBJ1-4	TRBV6-5	NA	NA	TGTGCCAGCAGGATGGGCCCGCGGGGGGAAAAACTGTTTTTT	CASRMGPRGEKLFF
TRBJ2-1	TRBV6-5	NA	TRBD1	TGTGCCACCCACTCAAGAGGGACAGGGGATGGTGAGCAGTTCTTC	CATHSRGTGDGEQFF
TRBJ2-5	TRBV7-3	NA	NA	TGTGCCAGCAGCTTAACCCCTGAAGAGACCCAGTACTTC	CASSLTPEETQYF
TRBJ2-7	TRBV18	NA	TRBD1	TGTGCCAGCTCACCCCCCGGACAGGCCTACGAGCAGTACTTC	CASSPPGQAYEQYF
TRBJ1-6	TRBV21-1	few	NA	TGTGCCAGCAGCACCGGATCAGGGGGCAACTCACCCCTCCACTTT	CASSTGSGGNSPLHF
TRBJ2-1	TRBV5-8	NA	NA	TGTGCCAGCACCGCCCCCCTACCCTACAATGAGCAGTTCTTC	CASTAPLPYNEQFF
TRBJ1-2	TRBV12-3/TRBV12-4	NA	NA	TGTGCCAGCAGCCCCCAGGGGTATGGCTACACCTTC	CASSPQGYGYTF
TRBJ1-1	TRBV5-1	once	TRBD1	TGCGCCAGCAGCCAACAGGGGGCCGGCACTGAAGCTTTCTTT	CASSQQGAGTEAFF
TRBJ1-1	TRBV30	few	NA	TGTGCCTGGATGGGCAAGATGAACACTGAAGCTTTCTTT	CAWMGKMNTEAFF
TRBJ1-5	TRBV5-5	NA	NA	TGTGCCAGCAGCTTGTGGGGGGAGAGCAATCAGCCCCAGCATTTT	CASSLWGESNQPQHF
TRBJ2-1	TRBV19	few	NA	TGTGCCAGTAGTATAAGGTTACAGAGCTCCTACAATGAGCAGTTCTTC	CASSIRLQSSYNEQFF
TRBJ2-1	TRBV7-6	NA	NA	TGTGCCAGCAGCCGCGGAGGGGTCGATGAGCAGTTCTTC	CASSRGGVDEQFF
TRBJ1-2	TRBV7-2	NA	TRBD1	TGTGCCAGCAGCTTAGGGGGACAGGGAAGATATGGCTACACCTTC	CASSLGGQGRYGYTF
TRBJ1-4	TRBV5-1	NA	NA	TGCGCCAGCAGCTTGGTTGGGGGGACTAATGAAAAACTGTTTTTT	CASSLVGGTNEKLFF
TRBJ2-2	TRBV21-1	few	NA	TGTGCCAGCAGCAGGGGCAGTTGCACCGGGGAGCTGTTTTTT	CASSRGSCTGELFF
TRBJ2-3	TRBV9	NA	TRBD2	TGTGCCAGCAGCACCGCGGGGGTCACAGATACGCAGTATTTT	CASSTAGVTDTQYF
TRBJ1-4	TRBV5-1	once	NA	TGCGCCAGCAGCACCTCCCAGGGCGACAATGAAAAACTGTTTTTT	CASSTSQGDNEKLFF
TRBJ1-1	TRBV5-1	NA	NA	TGCGCCAGCAGTAATGGACAAAAGAACACTGAAGCTTTCTTT	CASSNGQKNTEAFF
TRBJ2-1	TRBV5-6	NA	NA	TGTGCCAGCAGCCCACTACCTAGCAGGAGCTCCTACAATGAGCAGTTCTTC	CASSPLPSRSSYNEQFF
TRBJ1-5	TRBV5-1	NA	TRBD1	TGCGCCAGCAGCCCAGGGGACAGCAGTCAGCCCCAGCATTTT	CASSPGDSSQPQHF
TRBJ2-7	TRBV27	NA	TRBD1	TGTGCCAGCAGCCGGATGACAGGGGGCGCCGACGAGCAGTACTTC	CASSRMTGGADEQYF
TRBJ2-1	TRBV3-1/TRBV3-2	once	NA	TGTGCCAGCAGTCCACTCGGGACCTACAATGAGCAGTTCTTC	CASSPLGTYNEQFF
TRBJ2-2	TRBV12-5	once	NA	TGTGCTAGTGGTTCCTACTACACCGGGGAGCTGTTTTTT	CASGSYYTGELFF
TRBJ2-3	TRBV7-2	NA	TRBD2	TGTGCCAGCTCTCCGGGACTAGCTACAGATACGCAGTATTTT	CASSPGLATDTQYF
TRBJ2-7	TRBV6-5	NA	TRBD1	TGTGCCAGCAGGACGCGACAGGGGGCGACCTACGAGCAGTACTTC	CASRTRQGATYEQYF
TRBJ2-3	TRBV6-6	NA	NA	TGTGCCAGCAGCCGATTCGACAGGCCGGGCAAGACCACAGATACGCAGTATTTT	CASSRFDRPGKTTDTQYF
TRBJ2-7	TRBV7-2	NA	TRBD2	TGTGCCAGCAGCCCCGTCGGGGGCGGGGGGACTTACGAGCAGTACTTC	CASSPVGGGGTYEQYF
TRBJ2-5	TRBV5-4	NA	TRBD2	TGTGCCAGCAGCTTGGGGTTAGCGGGAGCTGAGACCCAGTACTTC	CASSLGLAGAETQYF
TRBJ1-1	TRBV5-1	NA	NA	TGCGCCAGCAGCTTCTACGAGCGATCAAACACTGAAGCTTTCTTT	CASSFYERSNTEAFF
TRBJ1-1	TRBV7-9	NA	NA	TGTGCCAGCAGCTTTGCAACAAGGGGGGGCACTGAAGCTTTCTTT	CASSFATRGGTEAFF
TRBJ1-4	TRBV4-2	NA	NA	TGTGCCAGCAGCCAAGTCGGGCTAGCGGGGGGGCTGGGTGAAAAACTGTTTTTT	CASSQVGLAGGLGEKLFF
TRBJ2-1	TRBV5-1	NA	NA	TGCGCCAGCAGCCTGCAGGGTAATGAGCAGTTCTTC	CASSLQGNEQFF
TRBJ2-1	TRBV25-1	NA	TRBD1	TGTGCCAGCAGTGAATCAAGGACAGGGGGCGATGAGCAGTTCTTC	CASSESRTGGDEQFF
TRBJ2-1	TRBV5-1	NA	NA	TGCGCCAGCAGAACGGGGGACTCCTACAATGAGCAGTTCTTC	CASRTGDSYNEQFF
TRBJ2-5	TRBV20-1	NA	NA	TGCAGTGCTAGAGGTCTGGAGACCCAGTACTTC	CSARGLETQYF
TRBJ1-2	TRBV4-1	NA	NA	TGCGCCAGCAGCCGCGGGGGTCGAGGGGGTAACTATGGCTACACCTTC	CASSRGGRGGNYGYTF
TRBJ2-7	TRBV19	NA	NA	TGTGCCAGTAGTATAGGACCGGGAAGCTACGAGCAGTACTTC	CASSIGPGSYEQYF